A selection of T cell receptor beta chains follows, all from one sample in a study of T cells expressing NK-cell markers. TCRdb reanalyzed the 5' RACE reads, giving one entry per CDR3 protein sequence and no DNA. This sample contains 400,000 to 450,000 distinct CDR3 sequences. Sequenced sample: blood T cells: a sorted CD56 or NKG2C T cell subset, CD4+ or CD8+ T cells, or bulk PBMC T cells (not recorded which). The source is a woman aged 18 to 75 in good health. The CDR3 runs from the conserved cysteine through the conserved F or W. The order of the fields is J gene, V gene, CDR3 protein.

TRBJ2-5 TRBV28 CASSGGDRGQETQYF
TRBJ2-3 TRBV29-1 CSVNRADTQYF
TRBJ2-2 TRBV5-1 CASSPPGLAGGPNTGELFF
TRBJ2-2 TRBV6-5 CASSYSAGMTGELFF
TRBJ2-5 TRBV12-3/TRBV12-4 CASSLRAGVGVAGQETQYF
TRBJ1-6 TRBV20-1 CSARVQDSPLHF
TRBJ2-6 TRBV5-1 CASSSSGAGANVLTF
TRBJ1-2 TRBV13 CASSSKGDIRDGYTF
TRBJ1-2 TRBV20-1 CSATLKEFHGYTF
TRBJ1-5 TRBV12-3/TRBV12-4 CASSFPKQPQHF
TRBJ2-3 TRBV20-1 CSARLKDTQYF
TRBJ2-3 TRBV12-3/TRBV12-4 CASSLDTYTDTQYF
TRBJ2-5 TRBV18 CASSLHSGEQETQYF
TRBJ2-1 TRBV3-1 CASSQEWSGRAGNEQFF
TRBJ2-2 TRBV4-3 CASSQLAGDTGELFF
TRBJ2-7 TRBV28 CASSSFASGSGEQYF
TRBJ2-4 TRBV5-1 CASSLGDGVGKNIQYF
TRBJ2-1 TRBV11-2 CASSNAGGYQKFF
TRBJ2-3 TRBV6-2/TRBV6-3 CASRIGATDTQYF
TRBJ2-5 TRBV27 CASSLAGGAETQYF
TRBJ2-1 TRBV28 CASSFGGMGGYNEQFF
TRBJ2-1 TRBV28 CASSLGGSLGDEQFF
TRBJ1-2 TRBV6-1 CASSPHSNYGYTF
TRBJ1-2 TRBV4-2 CASSQDTQTYGYTF
TRBJ2-1 TRBV7-2 CASSLVSGSGDEQFF
TRBJ2-3 TRBV10-1 CASSASPGLVTDTQYF
TRBJ1-1 TRBV7-2 CASSPGGKGITEAFF
TRBJ1-1 TRBV10-3 CAISTTGVFAEAFF
TRBJ2-2 TRBV12-3/TRBV12-4 CASSATSGRAFRELFF
TRBJ1-4 TRBV9 CASSVGDRAANEKLFF
TRBJ1-1 TRBV25-1 CASSWGRLTEAFF
TRBJ2-5 TRBV20-1 CSVSRTVQETQYF
TRBJ1-5 TRBV12-3/TRBV12-4 CASSLAVGQPQHF
TRBJ2-5 TRBV4-3 CASSHGLAGGPWQETQYF
TRBJ1-1 TRBV4-3 CASPPGGVETEAFF
TRBJ2-3 TRBV9 CASNPGTTDTQYF
TRBJ2-5 TRBV12-3/TRBV12-4 CASGRLKETQYF
TRBJ2-5 TRBV12-3/TRBV12-4 CASGSLAGQETQYF
TRBJ2-5 TRBV28 CATTVGREYETQYF
TRBJ1-5 TRBV5-6 CASSLGGAPNQPQHF
TRBJ1-2 TRBV20-1 CSAGDGDYGYTF
TRBJ1-5 TRBV20-1 CSARGRPSNQPQHF
TRBJ2-3 TRBV7-8 CASSTPGLAKPINTQYF